The T cell receptor (beta chain) described here comes from a study of blood T cell repertoires in COVID-19. Study information: Specimens from acute and convalescent COVID-19 originated in the United States, Italy and Spain. PBMCs, B-cell-depleted T cells, or T cells provided the cDNA or gDNA that made up the material.

V lost 4 bases, J lost 5 bases, and 5 bases stayed unmatched. This CDR3 contains 14 residues. Germline V gene lookup returns CDR1 SGHRS and CDR2 YFSETQ. In the authors' methods: Reference gene primer amplification in the assay estimated nucleated cell counts. TCRdb's table, derived via immunoSEQ multiplex PCR, lists solely in-frame clones and lacks some. The V and J calls and clone size are taken from that table; D and trimming were inferred from the DNA. In the table there are under 200,000 clones, over 80% of which are singletons. Only one count was recorded for this clone. The chain uses TRBV5-1 and TRBJ2-5; 10 bases are shared with TRBD2. The receptor was isolated from a woman aged 60-75 years with acute or convalescent COVID-19. Sequenced input: peripheral blood. The CDR3 is CASSDVSGGETQYF. In DNA, the CDR3 is TGCGCCAGCAGCGATGTTAGCGGGGGGGAGACCCAGTACTTC.